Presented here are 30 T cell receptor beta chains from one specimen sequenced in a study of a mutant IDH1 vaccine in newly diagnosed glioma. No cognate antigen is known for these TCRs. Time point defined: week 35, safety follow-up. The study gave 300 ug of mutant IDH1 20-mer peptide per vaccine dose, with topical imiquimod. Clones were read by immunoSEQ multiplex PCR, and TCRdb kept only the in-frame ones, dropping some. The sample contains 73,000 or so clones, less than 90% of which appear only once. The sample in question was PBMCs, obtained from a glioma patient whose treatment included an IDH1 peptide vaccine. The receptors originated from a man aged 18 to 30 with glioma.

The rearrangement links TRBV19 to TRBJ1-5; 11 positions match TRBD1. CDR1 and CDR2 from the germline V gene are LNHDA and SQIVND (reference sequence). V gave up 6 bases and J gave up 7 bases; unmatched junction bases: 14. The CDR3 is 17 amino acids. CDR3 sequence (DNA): TGTGCCAGTAGCCTCCTCCGAGGACAGGGGGCGGGACAGCCCCAGCATTTT. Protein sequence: CASSLLRGQGAGQPQHF.

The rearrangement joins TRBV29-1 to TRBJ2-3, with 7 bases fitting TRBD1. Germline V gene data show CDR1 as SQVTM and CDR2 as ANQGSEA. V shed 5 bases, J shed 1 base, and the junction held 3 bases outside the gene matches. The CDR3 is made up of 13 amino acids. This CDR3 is CSVLGQGTDTQYF. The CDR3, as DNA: TGCAGCGTTCTAGGACAGGGCACAGATACGCAGTATTTT.

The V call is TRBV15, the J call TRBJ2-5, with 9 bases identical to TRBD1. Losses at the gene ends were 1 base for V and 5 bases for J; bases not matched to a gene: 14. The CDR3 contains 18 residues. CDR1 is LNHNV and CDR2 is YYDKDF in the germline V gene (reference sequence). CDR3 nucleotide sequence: TGTGCCACCAGCAGAGGAGGGACAAACAGGGGGCTAGGGGAGACCCAGTACTTC. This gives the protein CATSRGGTNRGLGETQYF. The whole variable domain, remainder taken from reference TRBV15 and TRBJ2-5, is DAMVIQNPRYQVTQFGKPVTLSCSQTLNHNVMYWYQQKSSQAPKLLFHYYDKDFNNEADTPDNFQSRRPNTSFCFLDIRSPGLGDTAMYLCATSRGGTNRGLGETQYFGPGTRLLVL.

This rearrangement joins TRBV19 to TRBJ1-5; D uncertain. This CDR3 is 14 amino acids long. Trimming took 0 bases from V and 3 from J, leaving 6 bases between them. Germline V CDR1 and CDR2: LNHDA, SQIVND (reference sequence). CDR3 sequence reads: CASSIDNYNQPQHF. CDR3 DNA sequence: TGTGCCAGTAGTATAGACAACTACAATCAGCCCCAGCATTTT.

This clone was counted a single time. The CDR3: CASSYDGGYNEQFF. DNA for the CDR3: TGTGCCAGCAGTTACGATGGGGGCTACAATGAGCAGTTCTTC. The V call is TRBV6-5, the J call TRBJ2-1; D possibly uses TRBD1 or TRBD2 (5 bases each). This CDR3 has 14 residues. Germline V CDR1 and CDR2: MNHEY, SVGAGI. The germline V and J ends were trimmed by 2 bases and 3 bases, with 8 bases remaining between them.

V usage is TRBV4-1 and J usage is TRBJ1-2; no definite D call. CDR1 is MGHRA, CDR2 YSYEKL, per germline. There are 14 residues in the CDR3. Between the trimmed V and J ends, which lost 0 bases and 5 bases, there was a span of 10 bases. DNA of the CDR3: TGCGCCAGCAGCCAAGATGACGGAAGGTATGGCTACACCTTC. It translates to CASSQDDGRYGYTF.

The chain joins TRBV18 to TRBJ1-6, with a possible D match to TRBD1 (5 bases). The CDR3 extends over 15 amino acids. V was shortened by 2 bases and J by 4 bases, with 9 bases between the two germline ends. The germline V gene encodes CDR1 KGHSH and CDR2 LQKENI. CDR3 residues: CASSPTGWYNSPLHF. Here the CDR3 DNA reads TGTGCCAGCTCACCAACAGGCTGGTATAATTCACCCCTCCACTTT.

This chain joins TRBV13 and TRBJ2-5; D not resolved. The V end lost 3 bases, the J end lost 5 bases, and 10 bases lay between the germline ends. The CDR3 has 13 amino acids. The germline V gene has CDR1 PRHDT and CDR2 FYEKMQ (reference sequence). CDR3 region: CASSFWVEETQYF. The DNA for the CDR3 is TGTGCCAGCAGCTTTTGGGTTGAGGAGACCCAGTACTTC.

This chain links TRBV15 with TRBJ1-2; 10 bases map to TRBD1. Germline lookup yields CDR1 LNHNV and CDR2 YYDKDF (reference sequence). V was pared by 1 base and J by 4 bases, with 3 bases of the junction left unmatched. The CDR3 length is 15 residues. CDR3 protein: CATSRARDRGYGYTF. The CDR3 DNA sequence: TGTGCCACCAGCAGAGCCAGGGACAGGGGCTATGGCTACACCTTC.

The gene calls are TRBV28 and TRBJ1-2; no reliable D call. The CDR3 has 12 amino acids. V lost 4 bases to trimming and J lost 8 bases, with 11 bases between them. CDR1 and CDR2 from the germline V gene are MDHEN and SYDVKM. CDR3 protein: CASSSLPGGYTF. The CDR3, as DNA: TGTGCCAGCAGTTCCTTGCCGGGGGGCTACACCTTC.

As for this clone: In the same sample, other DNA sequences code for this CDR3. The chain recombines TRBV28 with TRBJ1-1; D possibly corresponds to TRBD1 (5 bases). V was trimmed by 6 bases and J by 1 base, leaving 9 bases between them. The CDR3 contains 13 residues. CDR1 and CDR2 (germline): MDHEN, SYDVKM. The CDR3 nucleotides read TGTGCCAGCAGCCTGGGGGGGAACACTGAAGCTTTCTTT. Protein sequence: CASSLGGNTEAFF.

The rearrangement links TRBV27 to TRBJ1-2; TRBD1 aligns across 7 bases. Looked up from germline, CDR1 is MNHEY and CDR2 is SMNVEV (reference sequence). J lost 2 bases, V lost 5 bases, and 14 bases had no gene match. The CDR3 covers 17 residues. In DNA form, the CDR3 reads TGTGCCAGCAGTCCGATGGTGACAGGGCTATTAAACTATGGCTACACCTTC. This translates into CASSPMVTGLLNYGYTF.

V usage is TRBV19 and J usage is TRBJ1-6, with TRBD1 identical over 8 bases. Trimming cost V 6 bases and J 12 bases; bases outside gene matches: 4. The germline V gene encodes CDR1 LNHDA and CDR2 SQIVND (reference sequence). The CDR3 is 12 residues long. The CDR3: CASRVGQGPLHF. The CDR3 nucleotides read TGTGCCAGTAGGGTCGGACAGGGACCCCTCCACTTT. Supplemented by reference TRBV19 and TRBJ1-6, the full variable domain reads DGGITQSPKYLFRKEGQNVTLSCEQNLNHDAMYWYRQDPGQGLRLIYYSQIVNDFQKGDIAEGYSVSREKKESFPLTVTSAQKNPTAFYLCASRVGQGPLHFGNGTRLTVT.

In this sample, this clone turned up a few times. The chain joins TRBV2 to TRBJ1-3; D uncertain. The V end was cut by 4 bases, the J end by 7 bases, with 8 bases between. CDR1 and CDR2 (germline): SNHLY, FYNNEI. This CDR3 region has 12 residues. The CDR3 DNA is TGTGCCAGCAGTGCGGAGAGGAACACCATATATTTT. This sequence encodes CASSAERNTIYF.

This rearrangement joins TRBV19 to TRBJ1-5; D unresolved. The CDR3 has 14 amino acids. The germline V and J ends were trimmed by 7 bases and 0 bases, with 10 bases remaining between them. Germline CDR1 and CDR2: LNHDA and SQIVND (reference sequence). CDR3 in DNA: TGTGCCAGTACGGCCGAGTATAGCAATCAGCCCCAGCATTTT. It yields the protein CASTAEYSNQPQHF. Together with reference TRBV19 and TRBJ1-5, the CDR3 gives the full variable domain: DGGITQSPKYLFRKEGQNVTLSCEQNLNHDAMYWYRQDPGQGLRLIYYSQIVNDFQKGDIAEGYSVSREKKESFPLTVTSAQKNPTAFYLCASTAEYSNQPQHFGDGTRLSIL.

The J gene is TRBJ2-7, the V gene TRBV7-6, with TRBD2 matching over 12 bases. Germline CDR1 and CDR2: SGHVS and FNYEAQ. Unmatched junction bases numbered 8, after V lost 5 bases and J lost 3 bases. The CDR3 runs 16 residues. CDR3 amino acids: CASSPTSGGSLYEQYF. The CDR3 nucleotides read TGTGCCAGCAGCCCGACTAGCGGGGGTTCCCTCTACGAGCAGTACTTC.

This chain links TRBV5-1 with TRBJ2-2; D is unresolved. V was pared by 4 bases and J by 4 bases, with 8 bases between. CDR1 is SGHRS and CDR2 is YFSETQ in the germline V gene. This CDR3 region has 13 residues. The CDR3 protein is CASSPVSTGELFF. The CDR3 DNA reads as TGCGCCAGCAGCCCGGTTTCCACCGGGGAGCTGTTTTTT. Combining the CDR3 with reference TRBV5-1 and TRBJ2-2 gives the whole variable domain KAGVTQTPRYLIKTRGQQVTLSCSPISGHRSVSWYQQTPGQGLQFLFEYFSETQRNKGNFPGRFSGRQFSNSRSEMNVSTLELGDSALYLCASSPVSTGELFFGEGSRLTVL.

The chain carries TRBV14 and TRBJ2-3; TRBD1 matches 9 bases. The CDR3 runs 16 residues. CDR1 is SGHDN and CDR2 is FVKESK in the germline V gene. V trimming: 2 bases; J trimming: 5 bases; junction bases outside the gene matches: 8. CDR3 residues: CASSQLGTGIRDTQYF. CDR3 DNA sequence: TGTGCCAGCAGCCAATTGGGGACAGGGATCAGAGATACGCAGTATTTT.

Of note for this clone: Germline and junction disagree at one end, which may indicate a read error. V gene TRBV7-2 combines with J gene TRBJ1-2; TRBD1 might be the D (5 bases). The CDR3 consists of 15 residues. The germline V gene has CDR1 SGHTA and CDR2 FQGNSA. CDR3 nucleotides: TGCGCCAGCAGCCAATCGGTAGGGGAACCGTCTGGCTACACCTTC. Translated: CASSQSVGEPSGYTF.

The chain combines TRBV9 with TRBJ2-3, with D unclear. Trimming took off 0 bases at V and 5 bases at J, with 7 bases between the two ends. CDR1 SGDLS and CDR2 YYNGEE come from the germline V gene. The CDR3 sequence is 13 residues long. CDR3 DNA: TGTGCCAGCAGCGTAGAGGGTGAAGATACGCAGTATTTT. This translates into CASSVEGEDTQYF. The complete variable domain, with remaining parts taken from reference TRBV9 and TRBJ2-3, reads DSGVTQTPKHLITATGQRVTLRCSPRSGDLSVYWYQQSLDQGLQFLIQYYNGEERAKGNILERFSAQQFPDLHSELNLSSLELGDSALYFCASSVEGEDTQYFGPGTRLTVL.

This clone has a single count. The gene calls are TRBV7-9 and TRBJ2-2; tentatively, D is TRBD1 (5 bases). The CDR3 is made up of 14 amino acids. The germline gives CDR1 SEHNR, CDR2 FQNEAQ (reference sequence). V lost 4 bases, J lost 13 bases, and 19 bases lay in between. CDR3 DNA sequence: TGTGCCAGCAGCTCTAATACAGGAGCCTCCCGGCTGTTTTTT. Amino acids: CASSSNTGASRLFF.

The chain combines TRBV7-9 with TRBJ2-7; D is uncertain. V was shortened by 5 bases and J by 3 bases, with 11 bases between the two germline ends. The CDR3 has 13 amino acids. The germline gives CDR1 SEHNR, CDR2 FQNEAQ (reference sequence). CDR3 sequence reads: CASSEKGIYEQYF. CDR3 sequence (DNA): TGTGCCAGCAGCGAAAAGGGTATCTACGAGCAGTACTTC.

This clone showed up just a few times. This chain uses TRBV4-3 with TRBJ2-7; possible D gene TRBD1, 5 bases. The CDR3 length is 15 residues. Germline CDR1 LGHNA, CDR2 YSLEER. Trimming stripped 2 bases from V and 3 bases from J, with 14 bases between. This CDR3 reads CASSQQLDSFYEQYF. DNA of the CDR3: TGCGCCAGCAGCCAACAGCTTGACAGCTTCTACGAGCAGTACTTC.

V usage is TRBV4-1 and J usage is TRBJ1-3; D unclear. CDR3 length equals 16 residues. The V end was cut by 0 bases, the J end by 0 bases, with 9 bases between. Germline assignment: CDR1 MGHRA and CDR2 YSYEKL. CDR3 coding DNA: TGCGCCAGCAGCCAAGATGGGCAGAGCTCTGGAAACACCATATATTTT. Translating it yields CASSQDGQSSGNTIYF.

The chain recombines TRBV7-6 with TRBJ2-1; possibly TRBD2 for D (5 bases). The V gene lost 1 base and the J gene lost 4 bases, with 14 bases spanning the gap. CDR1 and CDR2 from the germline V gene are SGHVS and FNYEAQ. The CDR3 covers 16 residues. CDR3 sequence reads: CASSLGVGLSYNEQFF. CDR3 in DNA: TGTGCCAGCAGCTTAGGGGTCGGACTCTCATACAATGAGCAGTTCTTC. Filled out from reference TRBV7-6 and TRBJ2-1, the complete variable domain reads GAGVSQSPRYKVTKRGQDVALRCDPISGHVSLYWYRQALGQGPEFLTYFNYEAQQDKSGLPNDRFSAERPEGSISTLTIQRTEQRDSAMYRCASSLGVGLSYNEQFFGPGTRLTVL.

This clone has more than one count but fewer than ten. For the CDR3, the DNA is TGTGCCAGCAGCTTAAATGTGGGCAGGCAGCCCCAGCATTTT. Its translation is CASSLNVGRQPQHF. The V and J genes are TRBV7-3 and TRBJ1-5; D is undetermined. The length of the CDR3 is 14 residues. Germline V gene data show CDR1 as SGHTA and CDR2 as FQGTGA. Trimming left V 1 base short and J 7 bases short, with 11 bases between.

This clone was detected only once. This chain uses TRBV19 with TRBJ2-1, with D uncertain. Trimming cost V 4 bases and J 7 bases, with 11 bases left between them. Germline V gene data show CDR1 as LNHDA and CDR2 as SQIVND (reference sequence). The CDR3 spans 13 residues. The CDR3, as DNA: TGTGCCAGTAGTAGACCCGAGTGGAATGAGCAGTTCTTC. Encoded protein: CASSRPEWNEQFF.

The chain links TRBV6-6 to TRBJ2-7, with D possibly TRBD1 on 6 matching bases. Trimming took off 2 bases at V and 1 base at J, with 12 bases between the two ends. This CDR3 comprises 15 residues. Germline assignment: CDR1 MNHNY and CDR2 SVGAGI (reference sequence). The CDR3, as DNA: TGTGCCAGCAGTTACAGGACAGACTATTCCTACGAGCAGTACTTC. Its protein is CASSYRTDYSYEQYF.

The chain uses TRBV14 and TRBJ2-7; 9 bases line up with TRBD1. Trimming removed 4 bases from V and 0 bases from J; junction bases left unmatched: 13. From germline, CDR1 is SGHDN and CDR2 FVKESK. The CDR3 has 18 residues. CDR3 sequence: CASSRDRVSTGNSYEQYF. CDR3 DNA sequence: TGTGCCAGCAGCCGGGACAGGGTTTCGACAGGGAACTCCTACGAGCAGTACTTC.

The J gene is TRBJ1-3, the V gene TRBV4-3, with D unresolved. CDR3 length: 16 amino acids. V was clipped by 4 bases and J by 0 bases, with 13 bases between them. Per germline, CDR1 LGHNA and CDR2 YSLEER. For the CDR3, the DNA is TGCGCCAGCAGCCGCCTTGTCCCCAGCTCTGGAAACACCATATATTTT. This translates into CASSRLVPSSGNTIYF.